Each of the 30 T cell receptor beta chains below was sequenced from the same sample in a study of cytomegalovirus exposure and HLA in healthy donors. Assay used: immunoSEQ multiplex PCR; TCRdb lists only in-frame clones, some missing. This table has around 300,000 clones, 80% to 90% appearing once. Sequenced: PBMCs. Every receptor here comes from a woman younger than 30 in good health and CMV-seronegative.

The chain employs TRBV7-8 and TRBJ1-2, with 12 bases identical to TRBD1. The CDR3 has 16 residues. Germline lookup yields CDR1 SGHVS and CDR2 FQNEAQ. The J segment lost 8 bases and the V segment lost 4 bases, leaving 11 bases of the junction unmatched. The CDR3 here is CASSSRRDRGPGGYTF. The CDR3 DNA sequence: TGTGCCAGCAGCTCTCGCCGGGACAGGGGGCCTGGGGGCTACACCTTC.

V gene TRBV7-9 combines with J gene TRBJ2-7, with a tentative D call TRBD2 (6 bases). Deletions cut 5 bases from V and 7 bases from J, with 24 bases between. This CDR3 region has 16 residues. CDR1 and CDR2 from the germline V gene are SEHNR and FQNEAQ (reference sequence). CDR3 protein: CASSPPLASGGWEQYF. In DNA form, the CDR3 reads TGTGCCAGCAGCCCGCCCCTGGCTAGTGGAGGGTGGGAGCAGTACTTC. Variable domain in full (rest from reference TRBV7-9 and TRBJ2-7): DTGVSQNPRHKITKRGQNVTFRCDPISEHNRLYWYRQTLGQGPEFLTYFQNEAQLEKSRLLSDRFSAERPKGSFSTLEIQRTEQGDSAMYLCASSPPLASGGWEQYFGPGTRLTVT.

This rearrangement joins TRBV9 to TRBJ1-1, with D hard to call. V was clipped by 0 bases and J by 8 bases, with 11 bases between them. Germline V gives CDR1 SGDLS, CDR2 YYNGEE. This CDR3 is 13 amino acids long. The CDR3 nucleotides read TGTGCCAGCAGCGTAGAAGGAGGGTCCGAAGCTTTCTTT. It yields the protein CASSVEGGSEAFF.

V is TRBV7-2 and J is TRBJ1-5; no definite D call. V shed 5 bases and J shed 6 bases, with 11 bases lying between them. The CDR3 covers 13 residues. Germline V gene sequence: CDR1 SGHTA, CDR2 FQGNSA. The CDR3 bases are TGTGCCAGCAGCCTTGCTTCGGGTCAGCCCCAGCATTTT. It is translated as CASSLASGQPQHF.

The CDR3 sequence is CASSSLTSGTYNEQFF. CDR3 sequence (DNA): TGTGCCAGCAGCTCGCTGACTAGCGGGACCTACAATGAGCAGTTCTTC. This chain links TRBV11-2 with TRBJ2-1; 11 nucleotides line up with TRBD2. Trimming at V came to 4 bases and at J to 2 bases, leaving 4 bases not matched to a gene. In germline, CDR1 is SGHAT, CDR2 FQNNGV. This CDR3 has 16 amino acids.

This chain uses TRBV5-6 with TRBJ2-7, with 8 bases that match TRBD1. The junction had 6 bases not matched to a gene; V was cut back by 4 bases and J by 3 bases. The CDR3 contains 14 residues. Germline V lookup: CDR1 SGHDT, CDR2 YYEEEE. DNA for the CDR3: TGTGCCAGCAGCCGCGGACAGGGATTCTACGAGCAGTACTTC. Translating gives CASSRGQGFYEQYF.

The chain has TRBV9 and TRBJ1-1; D gene unclear. CDR3 size: 16 residues. Germline-derived CDR1 and CDR2 are SGDLS and YYNGEE. V was clipped by 5 bases and J by 1 base, with 18 bases between them. CDR3 sequence (DNA): TGTGCCAGCAGTGTCGGTCGGGCACGGGAGAACACTGAAGCTTTCTTT. Protein: CASSVGRARENTEAFF. Looking up the rest from reference TRBV9 and TRBJ1-1 gives the full variable domain: DSGVTQTPKHLITATGQRVTLRCSPRSGDLSVYWYQQSLDQGLQFLIQYYNGEERAKGNILERFSAQQFPDLHSELNLSSLELGDSALYFCASSVGRARENTEAFFGQGTRLTVV.

The chain carries TRBV11-3 and TRBJ2-1; 13 nucleotides line up with TRBD2. The CDR3 loop spans 18 amino acids. V shed 0 bases and J 3 bases; nucleotides not matched to a gene: 5. CDR1 and CDR2 from the germline V gene are SGHNT and YENEEA. The chain's CDR3 is CASSLDQGTSGNYNEQFF. In DNA, the CDR3 is TGTGCCAGCAGCTTAGATCAGGGGACTAGCGGGAACTACAATGAGCAGTTCTTC.

The table lists this clone with a few counts. The V call is TRBV28, the J call TRBJ1-2; D not certain. The V and J ends lost 4 bases and 6 bases respectively, with 9 bases between them. Germline CDR1 MDHEN, CDR2 SYDVKM. The CDR3 length is 12 residues. The DNA of the CDR3 is TGTGCCAGCAGTTCCGAGGGTCATGGCTACACCTTC. Its translation: CASSSEGHGYTF.

Written as DNA, the CDR3 is TGTGCCAGCAGCCACTCTTACTCCTCCTACTATGGCTACACCTTC. Translation: CASSHSYSSYYGYTF. The chain recombines TRBV14 with TRBJ1-2; D gene uncertain. V lost 3 bases and J lost 3, with 14 bases in between. Looked up from germline, CDR1 is SGHDN and CDR2 is FVKESK. The CDR3 has 15 amino acids.

V and J are TRBV28 and TRBJ2-3; 13 bases align to TRBD2. The CDR3 runs 16 residues. CDR1 MDHEN and CDR2 SYDVKM come from the germline V gene. The ends lost 6 bases at V and 5 bases at J; junction bases unmatched: 8. CDR3 coding DNA: TGTGCCAGCAGACTCGGGACTAGCGGGGTCGGAGATACGCAGTATTTT. Its protein is CASRLGTSGVGDTQYF.

The chain has TRBV5-1 and TRBJ2-7; TRBD1 matches at 7 bases. The CDR3 is made up of 13 amino acids. V lost 5 bases and J lost 2; bases outside the gene matches: 4. The germline V gene encodes CDR1 SGHRS and CDR2 YFSETQ. In DNA form, the CDR3 reads TGCGCCAGCAGTATCGGGACAGCCTACGAGCAGTACTTC. It yields the protein CASSIGTAYEQYF.

This sequence joins TRBV4-3 and TRBJ2-5, with a weak D call TRBD1 (5 bases). Deletions cut 0 bases from V and 5 bases from J, with 13 bases between. There are 15 residues in the CDR3. Germline CDR1 reads LGHNA; CDR2 reads YSLEER. CDR3 in amino acids: CASSQDSDRAETQYF. DNA of the CDR3: TGCGCCAGCAGCCAAGATTCCGACAGAGCGGAGACCCAGTACTTC.

The chain carries TRBV29-1 and TRBJ2-6; D call uncertain. The CDR3 sequence is 12 residues long. Trimming removed 7 bases at V and 2 bases at J, with 6 bases between. Germline V lookup: CDR1 SQVTM, CDR2 ANQGSEA. The CDR3, as DNA: TGCAGCGCTGCAGCTGGGGCCAACGTCCTGACTTTC. This codes for CSAAAGANVLTF.

The chain joins TRBV9 to TRBJ1-2; D remains unclear. This CDR3 has 14 residues. The germline V gene encodes CDR1 SGDLS and CDR2 YYNGEE. Trimming shortened V by 0 bases and J by 5 bases, and 11 bases separated the two germline ends. The DNA of the CDR3 is TGTGCCAGCAGCGTAGCTCCTAGGGAGTATGGCTACACCTTC. This sequence encodes CASSVAPREYGYTF.

This chain uses TRBV30 with TRBJ2-7; a weak D match, TRBD2 (6 bases). The CDR3 sequence is 14 residues long. Germline values: CDR1 GTSNPN, CDR2 SVGIG (reference sequence). With 2 bases removed from V and 2 bases from J, the gap between germline ends came to 13 bases. This CDR3 reads CAWSPGRGTYEQYF. CDR3 nucleotide sequence: TGTGCCTGGAGTCCCGGGAGAGGGACCTACGAGCAGTACTTC.

The chain links TRBV2 to TRBJ2-5; D is undetermined. V lost 2 bases and J 5 bases, leaving 9 bases between the germline ends. In germline, CDR1 is SNHLY, CDR2 FYNNEI. CDR3 size: 13 residues. The CDR3 here is CASSELAPETQYF. The CDR3 nucleotides read TGTGCCAGCAGTGAATTGGCCCCGGAGACCCAGTACTTC. The entire variable domain, with the rest obtained from reference TRBV2 and TRBJ2-5, is as follows: EPEVTQTPSHQVTQMGQEVILRCVPISNHLYFYWYRQILGQKVEFLVSFYNNEISEKSEIFDDQFSVERPDGSNFTLKIRSTKLEDSAMYFCASSELAPETQYFGPGTRLLVL.

Remarks on this clone: Other DNA variants within this sample encode the same CDR3. CDR3 in amino acids: CASRRTGGTGELFF. CDR3 in DNA: TGTGCCAGCAGGAGGACGGGGGGCACCGGGGAGCTGTTTTTT. The chain employs TRBV6-5 and TRBJ2-2; 7 nucleotides match TRBD2. Germline-derived CDR1 and CDR2 are MNHEY and SVGAGI. V was clipped by 6 bases and J by 4 bases; unmatched bases: 5. This CDR3 spans 14 amino acids.

The chain links TRBV6-5 to TRBJ1-3; TRBD1 aligns across 8 bases. The ends lost 6 bases at V and 3 bases at J; junction bases unmatched: 4. The V gene's germline CDR1 is MNHEY and CDR2 SVGAGI. This CDR3 comprises 14 residues. The CDR3 protein is CASRPTGVGNTIYF. DNA of the CDR3: TGTGCCAGCAGGCCGACAGGGGTTGGAAACACCATATATTTT.

This clone occurred once. The CDR3 nucleotides read TGTGCCAGCAGCGTAGGTTCTACAGGGGTTGCTTTCTTT. It yields the protein CASSVGSTGVAFF. V usage is TRBV9 and J usage is TRBJ1-1; 7 bases agree with TRBD1. CDR1 and CDR2 (germline): SGDLS, YYNGEE. J gave up 11 bases and V 0 bases, and 7 bases lay outside the gene matches. CDR3 length equals 13 residues.

The rearrangement uses TRBV5-1 and TRBJ2-5, with 10 bases lining up with TRBD1. Trimming at V came to 4 bases and at J to 5 bases, leaving 5 bases not matched to a gene. This CDR3 is 14 amino acids long. The germline gives CDR1 SGHRS, CDR2 YFSETQ. CDR3 nucleotide sequence: TGCGCCAGCAGCGCGACAGGGGGCTCGGAGACCCAGTACTTC. Its translation: CASSATGGSETQYF.

The chain employs TRBV19 and TRBJ1-6, with 7 positions matching TRBD1. V lost 1 base to trimming and J lost 7 bases; unmatched junction nucleotides: 4. This CDR3 has 15 residues. Germline CDR1 LNHDA, CDR2 SQIVND (reference sequence). The CDR3 here is CASSIATGMNSPLHF. The CDR3 bases are TGTGCCAGTAGTATAGCGACAGGGATGAATTCACCCCTCCACTTT.

The chain has TRBV28 and TRBJ2-7, with D possibly matching TRBD2 (5 bases). Between the trimmed V and J ends, which lost 5 bases and 2 bases, there was a span of 16 bases. CDR1 and CDR2 (germline): MDHEN, SYDVKM. The CDR3 runs to 15 residues. CDR3 nucleotides: TGTGCCAGCAGTCCTATCTTTAGGGAGCCCTACGAGCAGTACTTC. Translation: CASSPIFREPYEQYF.

This clone has more than one count but fewer than ten. The gene calls are TRBV27 and TRBJ1-2; 10 bases align to TRBD1. This CDR3 contains 15 residues. V lost 7 bases and J lost 2; bases outside the gene matches: 7. In germline, CDR1 is MNHEY, CDR2 SMNVEV (reference sequence). The CDR3 spells CASTQRTGGNYGYTF. CDR3 nucleotide sequence: TGTGCCAGCACCCAACGGACAGGGGGAAACTATGGCTACACCTTC.

V and J are TRBV28 and TRBJ1-5; tentatively, D is TRBD1 (6 bases). The germline CDR1 and CDR2 sequences are MDHEN and SYDVKM. Trimming took off 6 bases at V and 4 bases at J, with 10 bases between the two ends. CDR3 size: 13 residues. The CDR3 region is CASSPDRNQPQHF. CDR3 coding DNA: TGTGCCAGCAGCCCGGACAGAAATCAGCCCCAGCATTTT. Combining the CDR3 with reference TRBV28 and TRBJ1-5 gives the whole variable domain DVKVTQSSRYLVKRTGEKVFLECVQDMDHENMFWYRQDPGLGLRLIYFSYDVKMKEKGDIPEGYSVSREKKERFSLILESASTNQTSMYLCASSPDRNQPQHFGDGTRLSIL.

This chain uses TRBV18 with TRBJ2-4; perhaps TRBD2 as D (6 bases). The germline CDR1 and CDR2 sequences are KGHSH and LQKENI. The CDR3 loop spans 14 amino acids. Trimming took off 0 bases at V and 6 bases at J, with 9 bases between the two ends. CDR3 amino acids: CASSPPGTANIQYF. The CDR3 DNA reads TGTGCCAGCTCACCACCTGGGACTGCAAACATTCAGTACTTC.

Only a few counts were recorded for this clone. The genes are TRBV19 and TRBJ1-2; D may be TRBD1 (5 bases). Between the trimmed V and J ends, which lost 4 bases and 8 bases, there was a span of 17 bases. The CDR3 extends over 14 amino acids. Germline V CDR1 and CDR2: LNHDA, SQIVND (reference sequence). DNA for the CDR3: TGTGCCAGTAGTAGAGGCAGGGAGGCGGAAGGCTACACCTTC. This codes for CASSRGREAEGYTF.

This clone was recorded a few times. This sequence joins TRBV9 and TRBJ1-5; D may be TRBD1 (6 bases). The ends were cut back, 4 bases at V and 3 bases at J, with 11 bases in the middle. Germline loops: CDR1 SGDLS, CDR2 YYNGEE. There are 14 residues in the CDR3. The DNA of the CDR3 is TGTGCCAGCAGCCAGGGGATCCCCAATCAGCCCCAGCATTTT. This translates into CASSQGIPNQPQHF.

The chain recombines TRBV7-9 with TRBJ2-7; 10 nucleotides match TRBD2. There are 15 residues in the CDR3. Germline loops: CDR1 SEHNR, CDR2 FQNEAQ (reference sequence). V shed 1 base, J shed 5 bases, and the junction held 5 bases outside the gene matches. The CDR3 nucleotides are TGTGCCAGCAGCTTAGTTAGCGGGAGGTCCCACGAGCAGTACTTC. Translated, it gives CASSLVSGRSHEQYF.

V and J are TRBV4-3 and TRBJ2-7; TRBD1 matches 8 bases. The CDR3 extends over 16 amino acids. Germline CDR1 reads LGHNA; CDR2 reads YSLEER. Trimming cost V 0 bases and J 2 bases; bases outside gene matches: 6. This chain's CDR3 is CASSQESGQGPYEQYF. CDR3 DNA sequence: TGCGCCAGCAGCCAAGAGAGTGGACAGGGCCCCTACGAGCAGTACTTC.